The 23 T cell receptor beta chains in this list originate from one sample, sequenced in a study of blood T cell repertoires in COVID-19. Clones were read by immunoSEQ multiplex PCR, and TCRdb kept only the in-frame ones, dropping some. The table lists 300,000 or so clones, around 87% of them singletons. The sequenced material came from peripheral blood. These receptors all come from a woman aged 45 to 65 who had recovered from COVID-19.

The V and J genes are TRBV7-2 and TRBJ1-5, with D unclear. Germline-derived CDR1 and CDR2 are SGHTA and FQGNSA. This CDR3 region has 14 residues. V was cut by 1 base and J by 6 bases, with 10 bases left in between. In DNA, the CDR3 is TGTGCCAGCAGCTTAGGAGCGGGTGGTCAGCCCCAGCATTTT. Its protein is CASSLGAGGQPQHF.

The gene calls are TRBV20-1 and TRBJ1-1, with unresolved D. Between the trimmed V and J ends, which lost 3 bases and 2 bases, there was a span of 13 bases. Per the germline V gene, CDR1 is DFQATT and CDR2 is SNEGSKA (reference sequence). This CDR3 has 14 residues. CDR3 sequence (DNA): TGCAGTGCTAGTAGCCCAGGCCTAAACACTGAAGCTTTCTTT. Protein product: CSASSPGLNTEAFF.

The CDR3 DNA reads TGTGCCAGCAGTCGTACGGGACAGTCGAATGAAAAACTGTTTTTT. Translating gives CASSRTGQSNEKLFF. J is TRBJ1-4 and V is TRBV6-5; TRBD1 aligns across 7 bases. This CDR3 spans 15 amino acids. Trimming took 5 bases from V and 5 from J; bases not matched to a gene: 8. The germline V gene encodes CDR1 MNHEY and CDR2 SVGAGI.

This rearrangement joins TRBV7-2 to TRBJ1-4, with D possibly matching TRBD1 (6 bases). Trimming stripped 6 bases from V and 6 bases from J, with 17 bases between. CDR3 length: 15 residues. CDR1 is SGHTA and CDR2 is FQGNSA in the germline V gene. The CDR3 loop reads CASRATGTSHEKLFF. CDR3 DNA: TGTGCCAGCAGAGCCACCGGGACATCGCATGAAAAACTGTTTTTT. Full variable domain (rest looked up from reference TRBV7-2 and TRBJ1-4): GAGVSQSPSNKVTEKGKDVELRCDPISGHTALYWYRQSLGQGLEFLIYFQGNSAPDKSGLPSDRFSAERTGGSVSTLTIQRTQQEDSAVYLCASRATGTSHEKLFFGSGTQLSVL.

The rearrangement joins TRBV2 to TRBJ1-2, with 12 positions matching TRBD1. The germline gives CDR1 SNHLY, CDR2 FYNNEI. This CDR3 region has 14 residues. The junction had 1 base not matched to a gene; V was cut back by 6 bases and J by 2 bases. CDR3 sequence reads: CASRGQGANYGYTF. The CDR3 coding sequence is TGTGCCAGCAGGGGACAGGGGGCGAACTATGGCTACACCTTC.

The chain couples TRBV5-4 to TRBJ2-3, with D possibly TRBD2 on 5 matching bases. The CDR3 length is 13 residues. Trimming cost V 0 bases and J 4 bases, with 6 bases left between them. Germline CDR1 is SGHNT and CDR2 is YYREEE (reference sequence). The CDR3 region is CASSLELADTQYF. The CDR3 DNA is TGTGCCAGCAGCTTGGAACTAGCAGATACGCAGTATTTT.

This clone appeared once. V is TRBV7-6 and J is TRBJ2-7, with 8 nucleotides matching TRBD1. J gave up 6 bases and V 5 bases, and 15 bases lay outside the gene matches. CDR1 is SGHVS and CDR2 is FNYEAQ in the germline V gene. The CDR3 runs 16 residues. The CDR3 here is CASSRMPAQGALEQYF. The CDR3 DNA reads TGTGCCAGCAGCCGCATGCCGGCCCAGGGGGCCCTCGAGCAGTACTTC.

The CDR3 nucleotides read TGTGCCAGCAGTTACTCGAGGGGACAGGAGTACTTC. This sequence encodes CASSYSRGQEYF. This sequence joins TRBV6-2 or TRBV6-3 and TRBJ2-5; 8 nucleotides agree with TRBD1. The V gene's germline CDR1 is MNHEY and CDR2 SVGEGT. V shed 0 bases and J 12 bases; nucleotides not matched to a gene: 3. CDR3 length: 12 residues.

The chain has TRBV5-1 and TRBJ2-3; TRBD2 matches 10 bases. The J segment lost 1 base and the V segment lost 0 bases, leaving 2 bases of the junction unmatched. CDR3 length equals 16 residues. Germline assignment: CDR1 SGHRS and CDR2 YFSETQ. CDR3 in amino acids: CASSLGSGGRTDTQYF. DNA for the CDR3: TGCGCCAGCAGCTTGGGTAGCGGGGGGCGCACAGATACGCAGTATTTT.

The J gene is TRBJ1-2, the V gene TRBV6-5, with TRBD1 as a possible D gene (5 bases). The CDR3 is 13 residues long. Germline V CDR1 and CDR2: MNHEY, SVGAGI. V lost 4 bases and J 4 bases, leaving 10 bases between the germline ends. The CDR3 DNA reads as TGTGCCAGCAGTTTAGACAGCGCCTATGGCTACACCTTC. It codes for CASSLDSAYGYTF.

V gene TRBV5-1 combines with J gene TRBJ1-4; the match to TRBD1 covers 10 bases. Germline CDR1 is SGHRS and CDR2 is YFSETQ. Trimming at V came to 5 bases and at J to 1 base, leaving 2 bases not matched to a gene. The length of the CDR3 is 15 residues. The CDR3, as DNA: TGCGCCAGCAGGACAGGGGGCGAAACTAATGAAAAACTGTTTTTT. It translates to CASRTGGETNEKLFF.

This chain links TRBV11-1 with TRBJ2-3; D gene unclear. Germline lookup yields CDR1 SGHAT and CDR2 FQDESV (reference sequence). The V end lost 6 bases, the J end lost 6 bases, and 7 bases lay between the germline ends. CDR3 length: 11 residues. The CDR3 DNA sequence: TGTGCCAGCAGAACTACGGATACGCAGTATTTT. It yields the protein CASRTTDTQYF.

This chain connects TRBV7-2 to TRBJ1-5, with TRBD1 as a possible D gene (6 bases). With 4 bases removed from V and 3 bases from J, the gap between germline ends came to 13 bases. Germline V gene lookup returns CDR1 SGHTA and CDR2 FQGNSA. The CDR3 has 15 amino acids. The chain's CDR3 is CASSSRGGINQPQHF. The DNA for the CDR3 is TGTGCCAGCAGCTCAAGGGGGGGGATCAATCAGCCCCAGCATTTT.

This clone was detected once. The CDR3 here is CASARVEAGGIQYF. DNA for the CDR3: TGTGCCAGCGCCCGGGTTGAGGCGGGGGGCATTCAGTACTTC. The chain uses TRBV6-5 and TRBJ2-4, with TRBD2 matching 8 bases. Per the germline V gene, CDR1 is MNHEY and CDR2 is SVGAGI. V dropped 8 bases and J dropped 9; count of bases not matched to a gene: 12. The CDR3 has 14 amino acids.

J is TRBJ1-2 and V is TRBV4-1; possible D gene TRBD1, 5 bases. V lost 0 bases, J lost 8 bases, and 16 bases lay in between. Germline V gene sequence: CDR1 MGHRA, CDR2 YSYEKL. The length of the CDR3 is 15 residues. The chain's CDR3 is CASSQDLGRVRGYTF. The CDR3, as DNA: TGCGCCAGCAGCCAAGATCTCGGCAGGGTGCGGGGCTACACCTTC.

The J gene is TRBJ2-5, the V gene TRBV5-1; 7 bases align to TRBD1. Looked up from germline, CDR1 is SGHRS and CDR2 is YFSETQ. The ends lost 4 bases at V and 2 bases at J; junction bases unmatched: 5. The length of the CDR3 is 14 residues. CDR3 in amino acids: CASSRDSKQETQYF. In nucleotides, the CDR3 is TGCGCCAGCAGCCGGGACAGCAAACAAGAGACCCAGTACTTC.

The chain uses TRBV5-4 and TRBJ2-5; 8 bases are shared with TRBD2. The CDR3 is made up of 16 amino acids. The V gene's germline CDR1 is SGHNT and CDR2 YYREEE (reference sequence). Losses at the gene ends were 4 bases for V and 4 bases for J; bases not matched to a gene: 12. DNA of the CDR3: TGTGCCAGCAGCCCCGTAGGGACTAGGACACCAGAGACCCAGTACTTC. Amino acid sequence: CASSPVGTRTPETQYF. Looking up the rest from reference TRBV5-4 and TRBJ2-5 gives the full variable domain: ETGVTQSPTHLIKTRGQQVTLRCSSQSGHNTVSWYQQALGQGPQFIFQYYREEENGRGNFPPRFSGLQFPNYSSELNVNALELDDSALYLCASSPVGTRTPETQYFGPGTRLLVL.

The V call is TRBV7-8, the J call TRBJ2-5; 10 nucleotides agree with TRBD2. Germline CDR1 and CDR2: SGHVS and FQNEAQ. V was pared by 4 bases and J by 2 bases, with 4 bases of the junction left unmatched. The CDR3 length is 15 residues. CDR3 nucleotide sequence: TGTGCCAGCAGCTCGGGACTAGCGTTACAAGAGACCCAGTACTTC. Protein: CASSSGLALQETQYF.

The chain couples TRBV7-8 to TRBJ2-7, with D possibly TRBD2 on 6 matching bases. The CDR3 runs to 17 residues. V dropped 0 bases and J dropped 5 bases, with 20 bases sitting between them. Germline assignment: CDR1 SGHVS and CDR2 FQNEAQ. The CDR3 DNA sequence: TGTGCCAGCAGCTTAGCATCCCGGAGGGCCTACGTCCACGAGCAGTACTTC. This translates into CASSLASRRAYVHEQYF.

This clone appeared once. J is TRBJ2-5 and V is TRBV6-5; D ambiguous. V was pared by 8 bases and J by 5 bases, with 9 bases between. Germline V gene lookup returns CDR1 MNHEY and CDR2 SVGAGI. The length of the CDR3 is 11 residues. Written as DNA, the CDR3 is TGTGCCAGCTTGGCGCGGGAGACCCAGTACTTC. It translates to CASLARETQYF.

This chain links TRBV6-2 or TRBV6-3 with TRBJ1-2, with D unclear. V dropped 5 bases and J dropped 6 bases, with 13 bases sitting between them. CDR3 length equals 13 residues. In germline, CDR1 is MNHEY, CDR2 SVGEGT. The CDR3 spells CASSPFGLDGYTF. CDR3 DNA sequence: TGTGCCAGCAGTCCGTTCGGCCTAGATGGCTACACCTTC.

V is TRBV10-3 and J is TRBJ1-6; 8 nucleotides match TRBD1. The CDR3 totals 16 residues. Germline V gene data show CDR1 as ENHRY and CDR2 as SYGVKD. V lost 7 bases to trimming and J lost 0 bases; unmatched junction nucleotides: 5. The CDR3 is CAITAGGSSYNSPLHF. The CDR3 DNA follows: TGTGCCATCACGGCAGGGGGCAGCTCCTATAATTCACCCCTCCACTTT.

Remarks on this clone: This same CDR3 is encoded by further DNA sequences in the sample. The chain is built from TRBV3-1 (or the pseudogene TRBV3-2) and TRBJ2-2; no definite D call. Germline V gives CDR1 LGHDT, CDR2 YNNKEL (reference sequence). There are 11 residues in the CDR3. The ends were cut back, 5 bases at V and 8 bases at J, with 6 bases in the middle. CDR3 sequence: CASSSPGELFF. CDR3 sequence (DNA): TGTGCCAGCAGCTCTCCTGGGGAGCTGTTTTTT.